Each of the 6 T cell receptor beta chains below was sequenced from the same sample in a study of blood T cell repertoires in COVID-19 (dated by TCRdb to the early 2020s). Libraries were constructed by the immunoSEQ multiplex PCR assay. The table comes from immuneACCESS by way of TCRdb, which keeps in-frame sequences with V and J called. Part of the clones is missing from these tables; in studies checked, under half for an unresolved V gene and the rest for unknown reasons. Counted in this sample were approximately 170,000 clones; approximately 87% of them appeared once. The biggest ten clones account for approximately 11% of the sample. Specimen: peripheral blood. Receptors originate from a woman in her fifties or sixties with COVID-19, enrolled during active disease.

The chain recombines TRBV2 with TRBJ2-7; 10 bases are a match to TRBD1. This CDR3 spans 13 amino acids. Germline-derived CDR1 and CDR2 are SNHLY and FYNNEI. The junction had 8 bases not matched to a gene; V was cut back by 8 bases and J by 7 bases. CDR3 DNA sequence: TGTGCCAGCCGCAGACAGGGGGCTGATGAGCAGTACTTC. It yields the protein CASRRQGADEQYF.

The V and J genes are TRBV15 and TRBJ1-2; maybe TRBD1 (6 bases). Germline V gene sequence: CDR1 LNHNV, CDR2 YYDKDF (reference sequence). Trimming pared 5 bases from V and 0 bases from J, leaving 16 bases between. The CDR3 has 16 amino acids. The CDR3: CATSGAGDIANYGYTF. CDR3 DNA: TGTGCCACCAGCGGGGCAGGGGACATAGCTAACTATGGCTACACCTTC.

The V and J genes are TRBV18 and TRBJ1-1; D is uncertain. Germline V gene sequence: CDR1 KGHSH, CDR2 LQKENI. CDR3 length: 13 residues. The ends were cut back, 4 bases at V and 0 bases at J, with 6 bases in the middle. In DNA form, the CDR3 reads TGTGCCAGCTCACTCGACATGAACACTGAAGCTTTCTTT. This gives the protein CASSLDMNTEAFF. The entire variable domain, with the rest obtained from reference TRBV18 and TRBJ1-1, is as follows: NAGVMQNPRHLVRRRGQEARLRCSPMKGHSHVYWYRQLPEEGLKFMVYLQKENIIDESGMPKERFSAEFPKEGPSILRIQQVVRGDSAAYFCASSLDMNTEAFFGQGTRLTVV.

The chain has TRBV19 and TRBJ2-7; 7 bases are shared with TRBD1. Looked up from germline, CDR1 is LNHDA and CDR2 is SQIVND (reference sequence). The CDR3 totals 14 residues. The trim removed 4 bases at V and 1 base at J, leaving 4 bases unmatched. CDR3 residues: CASSTRDRSYEQYF. CDR3 coding DNA: TGTGCCAGTAGTACTCGGGACAGATCCTACGAGCAGTACTTC.

This clone has only one observation. J is TRBJ1-1 and V is TRBV3-1 (or the pseudogene TRBV3-2); D might be TRBD1 (5 bases). Trimming shortened V by 1 base and J by 4 bases, and 13 bases separated the two germline ends. CDR1 and CDR2 from the germline V gene are LGHDT and YNNKEL (reference sequence). The length of the CDR3 is 15 residues. CDR3 coding DNA: TGTGCCAGCAGCCAAGGCCAGGGAAGGGGCACTGAAGCTTTCTTT. Protein product: CASSQGQGRGTEAFF.

The V and J genes are TRBV6-2 or TRBV6-3 and TRBJ1-5; D is perhaps TRBD1 (5 bases). The CDR3 spans 16 residues. Germline V gene lookup returns CDR1 MNHEY and CDR2 SVGEGT. Trimming removed 0 bases at V and 0 bases at J, with 9 bases between. The CDR3 loop is CASSYSLTVSNQPQHF. The CDR3 coding sequence is TGTGCCAGCAGTTACTCGCTGACAGTTAGCAATCAGCCCCAGCATTTT.